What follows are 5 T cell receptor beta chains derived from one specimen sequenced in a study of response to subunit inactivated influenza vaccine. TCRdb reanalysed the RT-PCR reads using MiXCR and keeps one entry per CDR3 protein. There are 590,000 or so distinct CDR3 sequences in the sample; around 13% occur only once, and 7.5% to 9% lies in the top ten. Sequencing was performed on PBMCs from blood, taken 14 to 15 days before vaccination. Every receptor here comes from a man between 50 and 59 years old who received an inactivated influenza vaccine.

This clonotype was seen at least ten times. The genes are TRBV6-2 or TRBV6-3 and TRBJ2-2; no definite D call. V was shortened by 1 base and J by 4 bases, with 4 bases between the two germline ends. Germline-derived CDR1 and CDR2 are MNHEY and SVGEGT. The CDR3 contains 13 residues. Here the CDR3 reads CASSYYFTGELFF. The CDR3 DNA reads TGTGCCAGCAGTTACTATTTCACCGGGGAGCTGTTTTTT.

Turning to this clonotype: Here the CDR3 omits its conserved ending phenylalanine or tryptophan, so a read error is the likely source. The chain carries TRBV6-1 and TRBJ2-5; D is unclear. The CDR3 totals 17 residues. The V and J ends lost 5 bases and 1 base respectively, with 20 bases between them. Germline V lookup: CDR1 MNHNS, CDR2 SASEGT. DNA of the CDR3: TGTGCCAGCAGTAAACTCCCTCGTCAACCACCCCAAGAGACCCAGTACCTC. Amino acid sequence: CASSKLPRQPPQETQYL.

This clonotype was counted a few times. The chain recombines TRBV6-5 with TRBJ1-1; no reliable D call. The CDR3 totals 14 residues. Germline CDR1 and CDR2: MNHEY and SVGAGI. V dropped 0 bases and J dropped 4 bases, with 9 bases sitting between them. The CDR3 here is CASSYSGQVTEAFF. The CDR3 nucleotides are TGTGCCAGCAGTTACTCAGGGCAGGTCACTGAAGCTTTCTTT.

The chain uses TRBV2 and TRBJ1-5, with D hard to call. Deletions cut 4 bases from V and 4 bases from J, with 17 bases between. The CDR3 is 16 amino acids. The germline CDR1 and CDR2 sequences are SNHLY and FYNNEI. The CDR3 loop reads CASSGVAGRINQPQHF. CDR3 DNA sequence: TGTGCCAGCAGTGGGGTCGCCGGACGGATTAATCAGCCCCAGCATTTT.

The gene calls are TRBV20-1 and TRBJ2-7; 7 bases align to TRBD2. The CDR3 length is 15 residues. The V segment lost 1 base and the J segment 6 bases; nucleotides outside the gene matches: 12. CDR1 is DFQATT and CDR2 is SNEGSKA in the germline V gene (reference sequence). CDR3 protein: CSARGPTGGWTEQYF. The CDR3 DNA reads TGCAGTGCTAGAGGGCCGACGGGGGGATGGACCGAGCAGTACTTC.